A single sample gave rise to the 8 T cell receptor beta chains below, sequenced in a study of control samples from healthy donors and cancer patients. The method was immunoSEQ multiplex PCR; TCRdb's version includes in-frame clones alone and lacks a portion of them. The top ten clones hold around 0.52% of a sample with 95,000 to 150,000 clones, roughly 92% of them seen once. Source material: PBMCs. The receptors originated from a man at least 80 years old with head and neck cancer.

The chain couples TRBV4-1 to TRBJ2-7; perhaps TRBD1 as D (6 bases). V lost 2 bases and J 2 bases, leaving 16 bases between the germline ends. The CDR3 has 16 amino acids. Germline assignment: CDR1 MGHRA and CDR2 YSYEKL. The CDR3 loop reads CASSQFRGSGAYEQYF. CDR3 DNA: TGCGCCAGCAGCCAATTTAGGGGTTCAGGGGCCTACGAGCAGTACTTC.

Here the CDR3 reads CASSTRSSYNEQFF. In DNA form, the CDR3 reads TGTGCCAGCAGCACTCGGAGTTCCTACAATGAGCAGTTCTTC. The J gene is TRBJ2-1, the V gene TRBV7-8; D not resolved. There are 14 residues in the CDR3. Between the trimmed V and J ends, which lost 5 bases and 1 base, there was a span of 9 bases. Germline-derived CDR1 and CDR2 are SGHVS and FQNEAQ.

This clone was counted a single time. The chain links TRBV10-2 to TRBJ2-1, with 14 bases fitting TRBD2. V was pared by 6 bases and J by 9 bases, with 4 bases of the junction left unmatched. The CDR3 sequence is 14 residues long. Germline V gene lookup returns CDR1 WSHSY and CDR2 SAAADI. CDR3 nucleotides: TGCGCCAGCAGGACTAGCGGGGGGGAGAGTGAGCAGTTCTTC. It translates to CASRTSGGESEQFF.

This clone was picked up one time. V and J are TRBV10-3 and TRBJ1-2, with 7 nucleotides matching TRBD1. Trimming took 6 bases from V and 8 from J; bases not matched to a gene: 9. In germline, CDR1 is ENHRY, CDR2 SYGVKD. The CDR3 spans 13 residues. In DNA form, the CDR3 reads TGTGCCATCAGGGGGGAGGGGGCGAAAGGCTACACCTTC. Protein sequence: CAIRGEGAKGYTF.

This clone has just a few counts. CDR3 nucleotides: TGTGCCAGCCGACTAGACAGGAGATACGAGCAGTACTTC. This translates into CASRLDRRYEQYF. The J gene is TRBJ2-7, the V gene TRBV12-3 or TRBV12-4; D could derive from TRBD1 or TRBD2 (6 bases each). Trimming stripped 8 bases from V and 4 bases from J, with 15 bases between. This CDR3 is 13 amino acids long.

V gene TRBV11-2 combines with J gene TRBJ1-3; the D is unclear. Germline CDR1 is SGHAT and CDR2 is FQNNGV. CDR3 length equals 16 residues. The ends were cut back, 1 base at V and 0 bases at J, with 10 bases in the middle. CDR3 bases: TGTGCCAGCAGCTTAGGGGTGGCGATCTCTGGAAACACCATATATTTT. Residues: CASSLGVAISGNTIYF.

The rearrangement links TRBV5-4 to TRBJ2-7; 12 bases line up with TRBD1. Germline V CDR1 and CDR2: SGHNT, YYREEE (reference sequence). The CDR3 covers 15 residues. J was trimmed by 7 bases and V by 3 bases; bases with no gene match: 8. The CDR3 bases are TGTGCCAGCAGCTCCGTGGGACAGGGGGCGGAGGAGCAGTACTTC. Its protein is CASSSVGQGAEEQYF.

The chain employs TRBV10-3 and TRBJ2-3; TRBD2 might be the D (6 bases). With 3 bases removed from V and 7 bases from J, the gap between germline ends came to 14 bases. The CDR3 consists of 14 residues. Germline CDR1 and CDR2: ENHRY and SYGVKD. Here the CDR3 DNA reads TGTGCCATCAGTGATGTCGGGAGTAGTTATACGCAGTATTTT. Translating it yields CAISDVGSSYTQYF.